The entry that follows covers one TCR beta chain sequence. The clone's antigen remains unknown. No much larger clone exists at a distance of one base, and base qualities are not known. Taken with the paper, the label for time point translates to: individuals recovered from natural SARS-CoV-2 infection. The CDR3 has 13 amino acids, counting the end cysteine and phenylalanine. Only the CDR3 DNA is retained, 39 bases long and in frame from the first base. V is clipped by 6 bases and J by 5 bases, and the sequence between their germline boundaries is 13 bases long. From a lookup of the germline V gene, CDR1 and CDR2 are KGHSH and LQKENI. This specimen belongs to a study of Ad26.COV2.S vaccination and SARS-CoV-2 variants (dated by TCRdb to the early 2020s). Context from the whole study: The specificity and breadth of SARS-CoV-2-reactive T cell receptors after Ad26.COV2.S vaccination were assessed by TCRbeta repertoire sequencing. The TCR-sequenced set comprised around 30 samples: 19 Ad26.COV2.S vaccine recipients, 5 placebo recipients and 8 SARS-CoV-2 convalescent individuals.

The immunoSEQ Assay was the method used to sequence TCRbeta CDR3 regions. After extraction, genomic DNA underwent amplification by bias-controlled multiplex PCR, followed by high-throughput sequencing. The study's own analysis went as follows. To quantify the absolute abundance of each unique TCRbeta CDR3 region, sequences were collapsed and filtered. T cell fraction was estimated by normalization of TCRbeta template counts to usable DNA, with usable DNA being measured through amplification of reference genes present in all nucleated cells. Repertoire TCRs were annotated as SARS-CoV-2-specific when V gene, CDR3 amino acid sequence and J gene were exactly matched to a known reactive TCR set. The reference SARS-CoV-2 TCR set was obtained from MIRA and was filtered for enrichment in COVID-19-positive ImmuneCODE repertoires, whereby public or cross-reactive TCRs were removed. Based on the MIRA antigens, annotated TCRs were further analysed at the level of specific ORF or position within ORF. Depth was the summed frequency of annotated unique rearrangements, while breadth was defined as annotated unique rearrangements over total unique productive rearrangements. Group comparisons of TCR breadth used two-sided Wilcoxon rank-sum tests. TCRdb took this table from immuneACCESS and kept in-frame rearrangements with V and J called. Such tables lack part of the clones; where checked against another copy, unresolved V genes explain under half of the gap, and the rest is unexplained. The V and J calls and the clone size are those of that table, but D and trimming were determined from the DNA. The table for this sample lists about 140,000 clones; about nine tenths of them were counted only once. Less than 6% of the sample comes from the top ten.

What the work shows at the level of the full study, not this receptor alone: Substantial breadth of spike-specific CD8+ and CD4+ T cell responses was reported after vaccination. Vaccine and placebo recipients had comparable non-spike TCR breadth, which fits with the vaccine containing only spike. It was noted by the authors that total T cell responses may have been underestimated by the TCR breadth and depth analyses. Compared with placebo recipients, Ad26.COV2.S recipients showed higher spike-specific TCR breadth (P = 0.0014).

The V and J segments used are TRBV18 and TRBJ2-5, with no confident D gene call. This receptor was obtained from a human donor who had recovered from COVID-19. The sample here was peripheral blood, taken after recovery from COVID-19. CDR3 loop: CASSPRTLETQYF. The DNA sequence is given as TGTGCCAGCTCTCCTAGGACGCTGGAGACCCAGTACTTC.